The 20 T cell receptor beta chains below come from one sample, sequenced in a study of cytomegalovirus exposure and HLA in healthy donors. Primers included in the PCR were 60 Vbeta and 13 Jbeta primers. The table came from immunoSEQ multiplex PCR; TCRdb's copy has only in-frame clones and leaves some out. The sample carries under 150,000 clones, roughly 80% recorded once. Sequences were obtained from PBMCs. The source of these receptors is a woman between 35 and 50 years old in good health and CMV-seropositive.

This chain uses TRBV19 with TRBJ1-1; no definite D call. The germline V and J ends were trimmed by 3 bases and 2 bases, with 10 bases remaining between them. The CDR3 sequence is 14 residues long. Germline V gives CDR1 LNHDA, CDR2 SQIVND (reference sequence). The CDR3 sequence is CASSIATDNTEAFF. The CDR3 nucleotides read TGTGCCAGTAGTATTGCGACTGATAACACTGAAGCTTTCTTT.

The gene calls are TRBV12-2 and TRBJ2-7; the table calls TRBD2, which could not be checked here. TRBV12-2 is flagged as a pseudogene. CDR3 length equals 15 residues. The CDR3 DNA follows: TGTGCAAGTCGCTTAGATGGGCAGGAGGTCTACGAGCAGTACTTC. Its translation: CASRLDGQEVYEQYF.

The gene calls are TRBV6-5 and TRBJ2-2; maybe TRBD1 (5 bases). The V and J ends lost 7 bases and 6 bases respectively, with 15 bases between them. The CDR3 is 14 amino acids. Germline lookup yields CDR1 MNHEY and CDR2 SVGAGI. The CDR3 coding sequence is TGTGCCAGCAATCGAGCTATGGGGCCCGGGGAGCTGTTTTTT. Its translation is CASNRAMGPGELFF.

Only a few counts were recorded for this clone. The genes are TRBV11-2 and TRBJ1-6, with 7 bases aligning to TRBD1. The germline V gene has CDR1 SGHAT and CDR2 FQNNGV. This CDR3 comprises 17 residues. Trimming took 0 bases from V and 6 from J; bases not matched to a gene: 8. The CDR3: CASSLELLGGGNSPLHF. The CDR3 DNA follows: TGTGCCAGCAGCTTAGAGTTATTAGGGGGCGGTAATTCACCCCTCCACTTT.

This clone turned up a few times. This chain connects TRBV28 to TRBJ1-4; D call uncertain. Germline V gene lookup returns CDR1 MDHEN and CDR2 SYDVKM. V was clipped by 5 bases and J by 7 bases, with 8 bases between them. The CDR3 runs 12 residues. The CDR3 reads CASSTPSEKLFF. The CDR3 DNA follows: TGTGCCAGCAGTACTCCAAGTGAAAAACTGTTTTTT.

The V gene is TRBV7-3, the J gene TRBJ1-2, with TRBD1 matching 12 bases. CDR3 length: 16 amino acids. Looked up from germline, CDR1 is SGHTA and CDR2 is FQGTGA. V lost 0 bases to trimming and J lost 6 bases; unmatched junction nucleotides: 5. CDR3 amino acids: CASSLTRDRGHDGYTF. DNA for the CDR3: TGTGCCAGCAGCTTAACCCGGGACAGGGGGCATGATGGCTACACCTTC.

The CDR3 nucleotides are TGTGCCAGCAGCTTGTATCAGGGGACAGGGTTGAATTCACCCCTCCACTTT. Amino acids: CASSLYQGTGLNSPLHF. The rearrangement links TRBV5-4 to TRBJ1-6, with 9 bases lining up with TRBD1. The CDR3 sequence is 17 residues long. Germline assignment: CDR1 SGHNT and CDR2 YYREEE (reference sequence). V trimming: 1 base; J trimming: 7 bases; junction bases outside the gene matches: 9.

The rearrangement uses TRBV6-6 and TRBJ1-1; D ambiguous. The V gene's germline CDR1 is MNHNY and CDR2 SVGAGI (reference sequence). CDR3 length: 14 residues. V lost 2 bases and J lost 1, with 8 bases in between. The CDR3 DNA follows: TGTGCCAGCAGTTACCCGGAGAGGAACACTGAAGCTTTCTTT. Encoded protein: CASSYPERNTEAFF.

The chain has TRBV9 and TRBJ2-1; 7 bases are a match to TRBD1. With V trimmed by 3 bases and J by 7 bases, 13 bases remained unmatched. Germline V gene lookup returns CDR1 SGDLS and CDR2 YYNGEE. CDR3 length: 16 residues. The CDR3 DNA sequence: TGTGCCAGCAGCGAGGGAATTGCGCAGGGGGTGAATGAGCAGTTCTTC. Translating it yields CASSEGIAQGVNEQFF.

This clone turned up a few times. V and J are TRBV4-1 and TRBJ1-3; D may be TRBD1 (6 bases). The V gene's germline CDR1 is MGHRA and CDR2 YSYEKL. The CDR3 length is 17 residues. Trimming took off 4 bases at V and 0 bases at J, with 16 bases between the two ends. CDR3 residues: CASSPRQEFRSGNTIYF. CDR3 bases: TGCGCCAGCAGCCCCAGACAGGAATTTCGCTCTGGAAACACCATATATTTT.

The rearrangement links TRBV7-3 to TRBJ2-3, with 7 nucleotides matching TRBD2. The CDR3 spans 15 residues. The J segment lost 0 bases and the V segment lost 2 bases, leaving 2 bases of the junction unmatched. From germline, CDR1 is SGHTA and CDR2 FQGTGA. The CDR3 sequence: CASSLLAASTDTQYF. The CDR3 bases are TGTGCCAGCAGCTTACTAGCGGCGAGCACAGATACGCAGTATTTT.

The rearrangement uses TRBV5-1 and TRBJ1-5; the D gene is possibly TRBD1 (5 bases). This CDR3 has 14 amino acids. Looked up from germline, CDR1 is SGHRS and CDR2 is YFSETQ. V lost 4 bases, J lost 3 bases, and 11 bases lay in between. CDR3 sequence: CASSLDRINQPQHF. The CDR3 nucleotides read TGCGCCAGCAGCCTTGACAGAATCAATCAGCCCCAGCATTTT.

This chain uses TRBV28 with TRBJ2-2, with TRBD1 identical over 8 bases. CDR3 length: 17 residues. V lost 2 bases and J lost 0; bases outside the gene matches: 5. Germline loops: CDR1 MDHEN, CDR2 SYDVKM. CDR3 amino acids: CASSLGQGISNTGELFF. The CDR3 DNA reads TGTGCCAGCAGTTTAGGACAGGGAATATCGAACACCGGGGAGCTGTTTTTT.

This chain links TRBV5-4 with TRBJ2-1, with 7 nucleotides matching TRBD2. Germline lookup yields CDR1 SGHNT and CDR2 YYREEE (reference sequence). There are 15 residues in the CDR3. V lost 0 bases to trimming and J lost 2 bases; unmatched junction nucleotides: 2. CDR3 amino acids: CASSLDSGTYNEQFF. CDR3 nucleotides: TGTGCCAGCAGCTTGGACAGCGGGACCTACAATGAGCAGTTCTTC.

V and J are TRBV7-2 and TRBJ2-7; 10 bases line up with TRBD2. The V and J ends lost 3 bases and 2 bases, in that order; junction bases with no gene match: 4. The CDR3 consists of 15 residues. Germline loops: CDR1 SGHTA, CDR2 FQGNSA. In nucleotides, the CDR3 is TGTGCCAGCAGCTTGGGACTAGCGCAACCCTACGAGCAGTACTTC. The encoded protein is CASSLGLAQPYEQYF.

V usage is TRBV28 and J usage is TRBJ1-6, with no clear D. V was shortened by 2 bases and J by 7 bases, with 9 bases between the two germline ends. Germline V gives CDR1 MDHEN, CDR2 SYDVKM. This CDR3 is built from 14 residues. The CDR3 here is CASSLVRKNSPLHF. CDR3 nucleotide sequence: TGTGCCAGCAGTTTAGTCCGTAAAAATTCACCCCTCCACTTT.

This chain uses TRBV28 with TRBJ2-7; the match to TRBD1 covers 7 bases. Germline loops: CDR1 MDHEN, CDR2 SYDVKM. Unmatched junction bases numbered 4, after V lost 5 bases and J lost 6 bases. The CDR3 totals 12 residues. This CDR3 is CASSGQVGEQYF. The CDR3 nucleotides are TGTGCCAGCAGTGGACAGGTAGGCGAGCAGTACTTC.

The chain carries TRBV4-1 and TRBJ1-5, with D unclear. V lost 0 bases, J lost 0 bases, and 6 bases lay in between. This CDR3 is built from 15 residues. Germline assignment: CDR1 MGHRA and CDR2 YSYEKL. The CDR3 DNA sequence: TGCGCCAGCAGCCAAGAAGGAGTTAGCAATCAGCCCCAGCATTTT. Its translation: CASSQEGVSNQPQHF.

This chain links TRBV7-8 with TRBJ2-2; D perhaps matches TRBD1 (5 bases). This CDR3 spans 15 amino acids. Germline V gene data show CDR1 as SGHVS and CDR2 as FQNEAQ. V was cut by 5 bases and J by 6 bases, with 16 bases left in between. In DNA, the CDR3 is TGTGCCAGCAGCCACCGCAGGGATGGGCCCGGGGAGCTGTTTTTT. It specifies CASSHRRDGPGELFF.

V is TRBV7-8 and J is TRBJ2-3; D ambiguous. V gave up 5 bases and J gave up 0 bases, with 9 bases separating them. Germline CDR1 is SGHVS and CDR2 is FQNEAQ. The CDR3 spans 14 residues. This CDR3 reads CASSRETSTDTQYF. The CDR3 nucleotides read TGTGCCAGCAGCCGAGAAACTAGCACAGATACGCAGTATTTT. Based on the CDR3 plus reference TRBV7-8 and TRBJ2-3, the full variable domain is GAGVSQSPRYKVAKRGQDVALRCDPISGHVSLFWYQQALGQGPEFLTYFQNEAQLDKSGLPSDRFFAERPEGSVSTLKIQRTQQEDSAVYLCASSRETSTDTQYFGPGTRLTVL.